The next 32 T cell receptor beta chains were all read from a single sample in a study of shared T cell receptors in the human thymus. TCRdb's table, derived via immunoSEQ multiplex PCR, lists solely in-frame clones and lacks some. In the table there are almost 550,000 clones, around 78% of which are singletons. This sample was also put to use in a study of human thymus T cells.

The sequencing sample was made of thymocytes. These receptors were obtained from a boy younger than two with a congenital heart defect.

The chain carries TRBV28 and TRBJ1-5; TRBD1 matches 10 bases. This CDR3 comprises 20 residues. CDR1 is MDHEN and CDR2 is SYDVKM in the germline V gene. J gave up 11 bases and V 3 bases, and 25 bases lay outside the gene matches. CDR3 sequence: CASSLPGQGSLDIAISTQHF. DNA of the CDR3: TGTGCCAGCAGTTTGCCGGGACAGGGGTCCCTTGATATAGCAATCAGCACCCAGCATTTT.

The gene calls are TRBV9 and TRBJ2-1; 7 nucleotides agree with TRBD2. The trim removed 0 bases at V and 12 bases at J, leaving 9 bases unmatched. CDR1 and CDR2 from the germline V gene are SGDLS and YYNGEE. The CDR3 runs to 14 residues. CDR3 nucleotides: TGTGCCAGCAGCGTAGAGCCTAGCGGCCCTGGGCAGTTCTTC. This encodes CASSVEPSGPGQFF.

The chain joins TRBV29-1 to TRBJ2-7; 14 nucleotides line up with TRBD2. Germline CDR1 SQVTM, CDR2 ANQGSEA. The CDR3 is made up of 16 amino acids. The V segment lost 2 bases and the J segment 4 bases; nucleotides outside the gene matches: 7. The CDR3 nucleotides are TGCAGCGTTGAATATGGGACTAGCGGGAGTGGTTACGAGCAGTACTTC. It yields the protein CSVEYGTSGSGYEQYF.

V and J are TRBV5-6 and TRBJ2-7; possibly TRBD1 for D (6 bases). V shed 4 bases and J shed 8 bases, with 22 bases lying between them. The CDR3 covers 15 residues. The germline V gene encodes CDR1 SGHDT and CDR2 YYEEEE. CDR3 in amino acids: CASSIYRVEVRKQYF. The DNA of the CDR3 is TGTGCCAGCAGCATCTACAGGGTAGAGGTTCGGAAGCAGTACTTC.

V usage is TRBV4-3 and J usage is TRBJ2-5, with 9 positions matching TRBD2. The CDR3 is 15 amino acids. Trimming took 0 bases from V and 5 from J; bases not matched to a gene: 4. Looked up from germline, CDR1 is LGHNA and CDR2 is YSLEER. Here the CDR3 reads CASSQERGGGETQYF. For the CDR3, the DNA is TGCGCCAGCAGCCAAGAGCGGGGGGGAGGGGAGACCCAGTACTTC.

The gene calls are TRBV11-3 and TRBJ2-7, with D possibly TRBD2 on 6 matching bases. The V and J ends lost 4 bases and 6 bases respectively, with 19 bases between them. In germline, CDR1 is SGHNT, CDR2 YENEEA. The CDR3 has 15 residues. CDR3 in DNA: TGTGCCAGCAGCTATGGACGGAGTAGCGGAATCGAGCAGTACTTC. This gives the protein CASSYGRSSGIEQYF.

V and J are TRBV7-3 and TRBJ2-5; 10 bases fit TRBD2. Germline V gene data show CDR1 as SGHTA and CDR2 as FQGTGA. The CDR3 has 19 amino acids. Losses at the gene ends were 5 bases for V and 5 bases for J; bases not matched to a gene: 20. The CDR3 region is CASSPRGRGVTSGRETQYF. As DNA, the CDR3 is TGTGCCAGCAGCCCCAGGGGGCGCGGAGTGACTAGCGGGCGGGAGACCCAGTACTTC.

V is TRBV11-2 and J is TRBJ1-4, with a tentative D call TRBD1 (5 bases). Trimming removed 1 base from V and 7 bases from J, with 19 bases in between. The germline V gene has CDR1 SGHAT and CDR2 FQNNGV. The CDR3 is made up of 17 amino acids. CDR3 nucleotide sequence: TGTGCCAGCAGCTTAGGGGGCGGGGCCCTTAGAAGTGAAAAACTGTTTTTT. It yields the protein CASSLGGGALRSEKLFF.

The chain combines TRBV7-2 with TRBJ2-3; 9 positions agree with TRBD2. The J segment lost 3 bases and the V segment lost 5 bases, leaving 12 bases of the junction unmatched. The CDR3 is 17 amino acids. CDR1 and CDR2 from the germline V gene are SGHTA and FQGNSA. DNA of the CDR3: TGTGCCAGCAGCGGCGGGTGCGGGAGGGCTGGGACAGATACGCAGTATTTT. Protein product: CASSGGCGRAGTDTQYF.

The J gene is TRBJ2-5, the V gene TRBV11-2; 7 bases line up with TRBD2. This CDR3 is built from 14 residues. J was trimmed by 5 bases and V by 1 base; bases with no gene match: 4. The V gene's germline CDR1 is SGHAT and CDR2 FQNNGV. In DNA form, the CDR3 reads TGTGCCAGCAGCTTAGGGACTAGTGGGGAGACCCAGTACTTC. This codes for CASSLGTSGETQYF. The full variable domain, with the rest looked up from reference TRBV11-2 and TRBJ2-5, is EAGVAQSPRYKIIEKRQSVAFWCNPISGHATLYWYQQILGQGPKLLIQFQNNGVVDDSQLPKDRFSAERLKGVDSTLKIQPAKLEDSAVYLCASSLGTSGETQYFGPGTRLLVL.

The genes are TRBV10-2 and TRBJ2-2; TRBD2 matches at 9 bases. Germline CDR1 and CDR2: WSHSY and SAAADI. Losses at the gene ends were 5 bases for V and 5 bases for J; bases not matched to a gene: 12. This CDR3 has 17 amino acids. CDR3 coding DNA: TGCGCCAGCAGTTGGACTAGCGACTCGGGTTGGACCGGGGAGCTGTTTTTT. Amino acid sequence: CASSWTSDSGWTGELFF.

As DNA, the CDR3 is TGTGCCAGCAGCCAAACCCCAGGGGGGACAGGGAACCAGCCCCAGCATTTT. As protein: CASSQTPGGTGNQPQHF. The chain combines TRBV4-2 with TRBJ1-5; 9 positions match TRBD1. V gave up 2 bases and J gave up 7 bases; unmatched junction bases: 12. Germline CDR1 reads LGHNA; CDR2 reads YNFKEQ. The CDR3 length is 17 residues.

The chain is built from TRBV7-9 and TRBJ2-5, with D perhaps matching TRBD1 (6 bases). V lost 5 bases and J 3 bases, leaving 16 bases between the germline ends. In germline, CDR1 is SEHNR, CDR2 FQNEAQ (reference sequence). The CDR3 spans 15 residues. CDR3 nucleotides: TGTGCCAGCAGCCCCCCCCAGGCAGGGGAAGAGACCCAGTACTTC. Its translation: CASSPPQAGEETQYF.

The CDR3 region has the DNA TGTGCCAGCAGCCACGGAACCCGGACAGGGGTGGAGACCCAGTACTTC. Translation gives CASSHGTRTGVETQYF. The chain is built from TRBV4-2 and TRBJ2-5, with 9 bases lining up with TRBD1. Germline V CDR1 and CDR2: LGHNA, YNFKEQ. The CDR3 consists of 16 residues. Unmatched junction bases numbered 10, after V lost 3 bases and J lost 5 bases.

The CDR3 DNA reads TGTGCCAGCAGCTCAGGGACAGGCGCCACGGGGGAGCAGTACTTC. Translating it yields CASSSGTGATGEQYF. The rearrangement joins TRBV5-6 to TRBJ2-7, with 8 nucleotides matching TRBD1. Looked up from germline, CDR1 is SGHDT and CDR2 is YYEEEE. Trimming took 3 bases from V and 7 from J; bases not matched to a gene: 12. There are 15 residues in the CDR3.

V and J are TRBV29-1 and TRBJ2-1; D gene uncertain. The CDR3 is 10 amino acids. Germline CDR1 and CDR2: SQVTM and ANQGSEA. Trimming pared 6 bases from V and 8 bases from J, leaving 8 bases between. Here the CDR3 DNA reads TGCAGCGTCAAACAACATGAGCAGTTCTTC. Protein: CSVKQHEQFF.

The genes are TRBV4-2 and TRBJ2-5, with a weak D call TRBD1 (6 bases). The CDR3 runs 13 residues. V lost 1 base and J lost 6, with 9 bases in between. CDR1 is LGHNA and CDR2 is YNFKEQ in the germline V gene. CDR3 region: CASSQATGQTQYF. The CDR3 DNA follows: TGTGCCAGCAGCCAAGCTACAGGGCAGACCCAGTACTTC.

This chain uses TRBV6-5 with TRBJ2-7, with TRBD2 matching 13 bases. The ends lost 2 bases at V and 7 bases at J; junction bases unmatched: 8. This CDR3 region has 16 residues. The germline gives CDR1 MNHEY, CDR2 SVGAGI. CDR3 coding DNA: TGTGCCAGCAGTTACCGAACTAGCGGGAGGGCCCGGGAGCAGTACTTC. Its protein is CASSYRTSGRAREQYF.

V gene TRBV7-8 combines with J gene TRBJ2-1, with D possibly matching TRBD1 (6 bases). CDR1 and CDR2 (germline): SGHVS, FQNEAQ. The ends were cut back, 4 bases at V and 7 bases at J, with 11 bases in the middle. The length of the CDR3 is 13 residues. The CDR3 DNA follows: TGTGCCAGCAGCTCCCTACAGGGTAATGAGCAGTTCTTC. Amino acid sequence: CASSSLQGNEQFF.

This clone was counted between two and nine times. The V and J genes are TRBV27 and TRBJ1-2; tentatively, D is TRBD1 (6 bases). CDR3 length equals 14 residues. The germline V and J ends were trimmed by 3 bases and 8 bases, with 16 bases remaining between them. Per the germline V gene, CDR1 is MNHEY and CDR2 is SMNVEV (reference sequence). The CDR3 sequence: CASSFTGRVRGYTF. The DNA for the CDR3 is TGTGCCAGCAGTTTTACAGGGAGGGTTCGCGGCTACACCTTC.

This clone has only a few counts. CDR3 region: CSVGSGRGNTQYF. CDR3 DNA sequence: TGCAGCGTTGGTAGCGGGAGGGGAAATACGCAGTATTTT. This chain uses TRBV29-1 with TRBJ2-3; 11 positions match TRBD2. This CDR3 has 13 residues. Per germline, CDR1 SQVTM and CDR2 ANQGSEA. The trim removed 4 bases at V and 7 bases at J, leaving 4 bases unmatched.

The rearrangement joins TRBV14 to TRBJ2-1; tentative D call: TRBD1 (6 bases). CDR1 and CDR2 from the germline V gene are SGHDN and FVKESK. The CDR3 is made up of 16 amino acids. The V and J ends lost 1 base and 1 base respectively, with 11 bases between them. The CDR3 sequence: CASSQGTGKSYNEQFF. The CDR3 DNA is TGTGCCAGCAGCCAAGGAACAGGGAAATCCTACAATGAGCAGTTCTTC.

Written as DNA, the CDR3 is TGTGCCAGCAGCGTAGGCGGGAGGGCCAGCAATGAGCAGTTCTTC. Protein sequence: CASSVGGRASNEQFF. The rearrangement links TRBV9 to TRBJ2-1; 9 positions match TRBD2. V was clipped by 0 bases and J by 6 bases; unmatched bases: 4. CDR1 SGDLS and CDR2 YYNGEE come from the germline V gene. The CDR3 loop spans 15 amino acids.

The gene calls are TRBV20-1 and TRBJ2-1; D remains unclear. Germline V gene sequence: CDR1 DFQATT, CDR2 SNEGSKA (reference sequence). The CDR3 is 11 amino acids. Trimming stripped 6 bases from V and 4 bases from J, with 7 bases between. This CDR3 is CSAVGYNEQFF. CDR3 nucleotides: TGCAGTGCCGTCGGGTACAATGAGCAGTTCTTC.

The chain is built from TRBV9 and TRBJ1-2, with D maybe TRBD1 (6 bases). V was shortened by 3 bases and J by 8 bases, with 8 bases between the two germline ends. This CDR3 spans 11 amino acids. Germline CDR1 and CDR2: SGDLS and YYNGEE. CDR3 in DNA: TGTGCCAGCAGCGGGGGGCACGGCTACACCTTC. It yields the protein CASSGGHGYTF.

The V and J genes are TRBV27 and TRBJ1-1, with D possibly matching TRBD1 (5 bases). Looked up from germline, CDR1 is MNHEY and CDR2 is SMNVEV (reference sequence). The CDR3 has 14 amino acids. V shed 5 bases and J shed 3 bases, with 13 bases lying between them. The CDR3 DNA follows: TGTGCCAGCAGTCCACACCCGGGGGACACTGAAGCTTTCTTT. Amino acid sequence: CASSPHPGDTEAFF.

The CDR3 DNA is TGCGCCAGCAGCCCACTCAGGGCCGGCTCCTACAATGAGCAGTTCTTC. Its protein product is CASSPLRAGSYNEQFF. This chain joins TRBV5-1 and TRBJ2-1, with D perhaps matching TRBD1 (5 bases). The CDR3 spans 16 residues. The V end was cut by 4 bases, the J end by 0 bases, with 14 bases between. CDR1 and CDR2 from the germline V gene are SGHRS and YFSETQ.

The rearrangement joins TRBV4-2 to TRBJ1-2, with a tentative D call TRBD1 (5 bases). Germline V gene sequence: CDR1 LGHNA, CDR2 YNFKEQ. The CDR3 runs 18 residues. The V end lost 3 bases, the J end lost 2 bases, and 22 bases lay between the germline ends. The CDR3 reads CASSHPSGVSRGNYGYTF. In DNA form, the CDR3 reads TGTGCCAGCAGCCACCCCAGTGGCGTATCCCGGGGGAACTATGGCTACACCTTC.

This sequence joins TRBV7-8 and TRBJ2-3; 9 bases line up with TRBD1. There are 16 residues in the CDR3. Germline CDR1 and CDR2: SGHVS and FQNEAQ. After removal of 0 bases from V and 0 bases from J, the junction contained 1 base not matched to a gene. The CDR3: CASSLAGTGSTDTQYF. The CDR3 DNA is TGTGCCAGCAGCTTAGCAGGGACAGGGAGCACAGATACGCAGTATTTT.

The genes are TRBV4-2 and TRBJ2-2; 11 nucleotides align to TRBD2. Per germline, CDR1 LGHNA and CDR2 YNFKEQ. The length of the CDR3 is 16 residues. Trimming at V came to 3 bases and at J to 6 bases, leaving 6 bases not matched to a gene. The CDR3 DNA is TGTGCCAGCAGCCAGTCTTTAGCGGGAGGGCCCGGGGAGCTGTTTTTT. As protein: CASSQSLAGGPGELFF.

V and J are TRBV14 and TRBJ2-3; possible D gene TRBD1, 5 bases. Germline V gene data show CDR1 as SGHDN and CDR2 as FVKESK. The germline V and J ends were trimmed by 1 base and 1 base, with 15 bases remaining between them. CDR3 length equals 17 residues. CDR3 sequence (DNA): TGTGCCAGCAGCCAAGGTCTGGGCAGGGTGCGCACAGATACGCAGTATTTT. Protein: CASSQGLGRVRTDTQYF.

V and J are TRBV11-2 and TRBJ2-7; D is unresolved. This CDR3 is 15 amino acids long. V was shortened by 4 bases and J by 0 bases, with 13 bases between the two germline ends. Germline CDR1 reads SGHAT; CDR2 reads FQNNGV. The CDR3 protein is CASSSRPAHSYEQYF. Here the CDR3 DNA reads TGTGCCAGCAGCTCTAGGCCGGCCCACTCCTACGAGCAGTACTTC.